Presented here are 12 T cell receptor beta chains from one specimen sequenced in a study of T cells in Graves' hyperthyroidism and ophthalmopathy. TCR beta CDR3 region amplification was performed from RNA transcripts. Researchers ran a first-round RT-PCR on the TCR CDR3 using the HTBI primer set. TCRdb ran MiXCR on the multiplex PCR reads and lists one entry per CDR3 protein. The table has approximately 560,000 distinct CDR3 sequences, 15% to 17% seen once; the top ten hold around 6.6%. Input material: blood. The receptors originated from a woman aged 25 to 39 with Graves' hyperthyroidism.

There are many counts of this clonotype. In nucleotides, the CDR3 is TGTGCCTGGAGTGATCTAGTTGCTGGGGAGCTGTTTTTT. Its protein product is CAWSDLVAGELFF. This chain connects TRBV30 to TRBJ2-2; the D is unclear. CDR1 is GTSNPN, CDR2 SVGIG, per germline (reference sequence). The CDR3 sequence is 13 residues long. V was shortened by 1 base and J by 8 bases, with 11 bases between the two germline ends.

This clonotype has a count of ten or more. The chain couples TRBV12-3 or TRBV12-4 to TRBJ2-2; TRBD2 matches 10 bases. This CDR3 comprises 16 residues. Unmatched junction bases numbered 6, after V lost 2 bases and J lost 6 bases. In DNA form, the CDR3 reads TGTGCCAGCAGTTTATGGGGGACTAGCGTTGCCGGGGAGCTGTTTTTT. Translation gives CASSLWGTSVAGELFF.

This clonotype came up many times. The CDR3 coding sequence is TGTGCCAGCAGCGTAGTAGCAGGCTTCGGTAATGAGCAGTTCTTC. Residues: CASSVVAGFGNEQFF. The rearrangement joins TRBV9 to TRBJ2-1; D is uncertain. The V gene lost 0 bases and the J gene lost 7 bases, with 14 bases spanning the gap. The CDR3 has 15 residues. Looked up from germline, CDR1 is SGDLS and CDR2 is YYNGEE.

This clonotype was counted at least ten times. The rearrangement joins TRBV24-1 to TRBJ2-7; 16 bases agree with TRBD2. CDR3 length equals 18 residues. Germline CDR1 and CDR2: KGHDR and SFDVKD. V lost 7 bases and J lost 2; bases outside the gene matches: 10. CDR3 sequence (DNA): TGTGCCACCAGGGAATCGACCGGGACTAGCGGGAGGGCCTACGAGCAGTACTTC. It specifies CATRESTGTSGRAYEQYF.

This clonotype has only a few counts. This chain links TRBV4-3 with TRBJ2-3; 12 nucleotides agree with TRBD2. The V segment lost 3 bases and the J segment 2 bases; nucleotides outside the gene matches: 6. Germline CDR1 is LGHNA and CDR2 is YSLEER. This CDR3 is built from 17 residues. The chain's CDR3 is CASSHQTSGSITDTQYF. The CDR3 region has the DNA TGCGCCAGCAGCCACCAGACTAGCGGGAGTATCACAGATACGCAGTATTTT.

This clonotype was seen a few times. J is TRBJ2-2 and V is TRBV28, with TRBD1 identical over 8 bases. Per the germline V gene, CDR1 is MDHEN and CDR2 is SYDVKM. Trimming removed 5 bases from V and 3 bases from J; junction bases left unmatched: 14. The CDR3 sequence is 18 residues long. The CDR3 region has the DNA TGTGCCAGCAGTGAACGCCGGGACAGGAAATACTACACCGGGGAGCTGTTTTTT. Translating gives CASSERRDRKYYTGELFF.

This clonotype was seen a handful of times. The chain is built from TRBV12-3 or TRBV12-4 and TRBJ1-2; D gene unclear. V dropped 5 bases and J dropped 6 bases, with 10 bases sitting between them. This CDR3 is built from 12 residues. CDR3 DNA: TGTGCCAGCAGTCAGGAACTTGATGGCTACACCTTC. Protein: CASSQELDGYTF.

This clonotype was observed many times. This chain connects TRBV20-1 to TRBJ2-3; tentatively, D is TRBD1 (5 bases). The CDR3 spans 15 residues. Per the germline V gene, CDR1 is DFQATT and CDR2 is SNEGSKA (reference sequence). Trimming stripped 4 bases from V and 0 bases from J, with 14 bases between. CDR3 nucleotide sequence: TGCAGTGCTAACGACCCAGGGTCTAGCACAGATACGCAGTATTTT. Amino acids: CSANDPGSSTDTQYF.

The chain links TRBV11-3 to TRBJ2-7, with 11 positions matching TRBD2. Germline V gene lookup returns CDR1 SGHNT and CDR2 YENEEA. The trim removed 1 base at V and 6 bases at J, leaving 8 bases unmatched. The CDR3 extends over 16 amino acids. This chain's CDR3 is CASSLGDTSGRSEQYF. The CDR3 bases are TGTGCCAGCAGCTTAGGAGACACTAGCGGGAGAAGCGAGCAGTACTTC.

CDR3 protein: CASGRGNTIYF. In nucleotides, the CDR3 is TGTGCCAGCGGTCGGGGAAACACCATATATTTT. The gene calls are TRBV30 and TRBJ1-3; D gene unclear. The CDR3 loop spans 11 amino acids. The germline gives CDR1 GTSNPN, CDR2 SVGIG (reference sequence). V dropped 8 bases and J dropped 4 bases, with 9 bases sitting between them.

This clonotype appeared many times. The gene calls are TRBV30 and TRBJ1-3; 7 bases align to TRBD1. The germline CDR1 and CDR2 sequences are GTSNPN and SVGIG (reference sequence). CDR3 length: 14 residues. J lost 7 bases, V lost 5 bases, and 11 bases had no gene match. CDR3 DNA: TGTGCCTGGGAGGGGGACAGCCGCTGGAACACCATATATTTT. This translates into CAWEGDSRWNTIYF.

This clonotype was seen many times. V and J are TRBV28 and TRBJ2-2; 11 nucleotides line up with TRBD2. J lost 1 base, V lost 5 bases, and 6 bases had no gene match. The CDR3 is 17 residues long. Germline V gene data show CDR1 as MDHEN and CDR2 as SYDVKM. The CDR3 loop reads CASSQPGLAVNTGELFF. The CDR3 bases are TGTGCCAGCAGTCAGCCGGGACTAGCGGTGAACACCGGGGAGCTGTTTTTT.